This TCR beta chain was identified during a study of T cell responses to AZD1222 COVID-19 vaccine (TCRdb year 2021). Background for the entire study: AZD1222 recipients with second doses at about 4 weeks or about 12 weeks were pooled, because spike-specific TCR depth and breadth did not differ between schedules. TCR sequencing was performed for 230 to 250 trial participants, of whom some 200 were given two doses of AZD1222 and 26 were given two doses of MenACWY control vaccine. Trial participants were enrolled by age into 18-55, 56-69 and 70-plus year subgroups, with roughly 160, 29 and 62 TCR-sequenced participants respectively.

Broad study findings and their caveats: Conclusions about previously exposed vaccinees are limited because only 5 or 6 AZD1222 recipients were SARS-CoV-2 seropositive at baseline. In the small 56-69-year group, the increase in depth fell short of significance, most likely because of low power. Vaccine-associated CD4 TCRs spanned the whole spike protein, with dominant responses in regions 160-218 and 743-854. Reportedly, close to half of the unique spike-specific TCRs recognized epitopes lying outside the regions that are mutated in the B.1.351 and B.1.1.7 variants. A significant rise in spike-specific TCR breadth and depth was observed after two AZD1222 doses relative to day 0 and relative to MenACWY recipients. Most participants were white British and females outnumbered males, and the authors suggested that clonal diversity may have been underestimated. No day 14 peak-response samples were available, so repertoires were characterized only after the peak T cell response.

The CDR3 regions of human TCRbeta chains were analyzed by immunosequencing. Per the authors' processing: Repertoire TCRs were matched against a reference library of SARS-CoV-2-specific TCRs generated with the MIRA antigen-specificity platform. Breadth was defined as the fraction of unique TCRs that were SARS-CoV-2-associated. Depth was defined as the fraction of total T cells that were SARS-CoV-2-associated. Using the MIRA data, each spike-specific TCR was mapped to the spike region that the TCR reacts to and placed in a CD4 or CD8 class. Log10-transformed breadth and depth values were compared by one-way ANOVA with Sidak's multiple comparisons tests. Drawn from immuneACCESS, this table holds only the in-frame rearrangements with V and J called that TCRdb kept. Clones are partly lost; checked studies trace under half to an unresolved V gene and leave the rest unexplained. That table furnishes V, J and clone size, whereas the DNA furnished D and trimming. Present in this sample are roughly 70,000 clones, approximately 80% of which were seen just once. Together, the top ten hold under 7% of the sample.

The time point label, read with the paper, signifies: baseline before first vaccination. Vaccinee samples were obtained from the UK trials COV001 and COV002, which included a single-blind randomized controlled phase 2/3 trial of AZD1222 (ChAdOx1 nCoV-19) in healthy adults. Trial participant PBMC samples were collected at day 0 and day 28 after the second dose for TCRbeta chain sequencing. Notes on this clone: Its antigen target is currently unknown. Base qualities are missing; no much larger clone stands one base away.

This TCR was recovered from an adult in good health. Specimen: peripheral blood, collected on day 0 of AZD1222 vaccination.

The CDR3 region reads CASSVGDRGRETQYF. The nucleotide sequence reads TGTGCCAGCAGCGTAGGAGACAGGGGGCGGGAGACCCAGTACTTC. The rearrangement combines TRBV9 with TRBJ2-5; TRBD1 agrees with 10 junctional bases. Including cysteine and phenylalanine, the CDR3 has 15 amino acids. The DNA shown is the 45-base CDR3, in frame from base 1. Ends trimmed: V by 0 bases, J by 5 bases; bases unmatched to a gene: 4. CDR1 and CDR2, per the germline V gene, are SGDLS and YYNGEE.